This T cell receptor (beta chain) is from a study of cytomegalovirus exposure and HLA in healthy donors (dated 2017 in TCRdb). For context, the study as a whole: In an earlier analysis of approximately 640 of the donors, 250 to 350 Gb of sequence data and 117 million unique TCR beta sequences from roughly 200 million T cells were reported. An early release that covered around 590 HLA-typed donors contained approximately 300 gigabases of sequencing data and approximately 85 million unique TCR sequences. Of the 300 to 400 genotyped donors, 65% to 90% fell in the genetic ancestry cluster associated with self-reported Caucasian donors. The study was designed to test whether signatures of past pathogen exposure could be identified by cataloging public T cell receptors. The study profiled the T cell repertoires of hundreds of subjects by immunosequencing and related them to cytomegalovirus serostatus. A separate validation cohort of approximately 130 different subjects was used in addition to the approximately 670-subject first cohort. To predict cytomegalovirus infection status, the study combined high-throughput TCR immunosequencing, statistical association of individual TCRs with disease status, and machine learning. In a later analysis, previously published TCR beta repertoires from about 640 donors were re-analyzed and high-resolution HLA genotyping was added so that TCR occurrence patterns could be studied. In the later analysis, no new phenotypic data were used to find candidate immune exposures; instead, reliance was placed on TCR beta sequences and their occurrence across donors. In an earlier analysis of 550 to 700 of the donors, high-throughput TCR beta sequencing was used to judge whether each TCR beta V gene segment behaved as functional or pseudogenic. Donor age, sex, ethnicity and CMV serostatus were collected together with the repertoire data. In a later genetic analysis, genome-wide SNP genotypes for about three fifths of the roughly 670 donors were used, and that subset was treated as a discovery cohort. All discovery cohort repertoires had been generated using a single sequencing platform. HLA typing included class I and class II loci at four-digit resolution. Typing coverage varied by locus: about 620-640 donors for A, B, C, DRB1 and DQB1; some 520 for DQA1; about 590 for DPA1; around 490 for DPB1. A handful of DR-DQ haplotypes were handled as single units for association and clustering because linkage in the cohort was strong. Among roughly 370 genotyped donors of the cohort, an average of roughly 240,000 unique TCR beta nucleotide sequences were sequenced per donor, about a sixth of them non-productive. Summary of the overall study and its limitations: An association between a missense DCLRE1C variant and V-gene and J-gene trimming of TCR beta chains was found in a later genetic analysis and replicated in an independent cohort. A further reported finding was that TCR beta sequences accurately predicted the HLA-A and HLA-B alleles for most subjects in the first cohort. A later analysis associated 15,000 to 20,000 TCR beta sequences with specific HLA alleles at a false discovery rate of 0.05. According to a later analysis, most CMV-associated TCR beta chains appeared to be HLA-restricted, and the HLA associations seemed to be driven largely by CMV exposure. Across donors, most TCR sequences were observed very rarely, whereas some public TCRs were present in many individuals. A few of the identified cytomegalovirus-associated TCR beta chains were confirmed in vitro to be specific for cytomegalovirus antigens. The 87-base-pair reads could not distinguish some IMGT-functional V segments, including TRBV6-2 and TRBV6-3, so those segments were excluded. Because HLA typing was missing for some donors at each locus, association tests included only the typed subset. A later analysis found that TCR association rates varied across HLA loci, with DRB1 alleles showing the most associated TCRs and HLA-C alleles the fewest. A cluster of highly shared sequence variants was judged likely to represent a technical artifact of the sequencing pipeline. The study gave a list of about 150 TCR beta chains associated with cytomegalovirus. Assigning TCR associations to individual alleles was difficult when HLA alleles, especially DR and DQ, strongly co-occurred. Several of the top co-occurrence clusters appeared to be linked to parvovirus B19, influenza, CMV and Epstein-Barr virus, according to a later analysis. The authors suggested that the approach could potentially be extended to other disease states and immunological phenotypes. In a later analysis, HLA-associated TCR beta chains were found to be more clonally expanded and to have lower generation probabilities than equally common non-associated chains. Seventeen rarely observed V segments, including chromosome 9 orphons, were excluded from the earlier analysis of several hundred of the donors because counts were too low. Roughly uniform sequencing depth across donors was assumed in presence/absence analyses, although this assumption may not hold. In this cohort, only TCR beta chains were sequenced, and detectable features were limited by the absence of alpha or paired-chain data. The only immune exposure information available for the cohort was CMV serostatus. In both the original and validation cohorts, the classifier was reported to diagnose cytomegalovirus status with high specificity and sensitivity. A later genetic analysis reported fewer N-insertions in productive TCRs among donors in an Asian-associated ancestry cluster than the roughly 670-donor mean. In an earlier analysis of about 550 of the donors, most TCR beta V segments were observed in productive rearrangements about 90% or about 30% of the time, broadly matching IMGT annotations. Linkage disequilibrium might explain the correlated functional status among segregating V segments, but an unknown experimental factor could not be ruled out.

Looking up the germline V gene yields CDR1 SGHTA and CDR2 FQGNSA. Relative to germline, V is missing 4 bases and J is missing 6 bases, with 7 bases of the junction outside any gene match. Spanning cysteine to phenylalanine, the CDR3 consists of 15 amino acids. Only the CDR3 region is kept as DNA, spanning 45 bases read in frame from base 1. About this clone: Its antigen specificity is not known. Base qualities are not at hand, and no much larger clone is one base apart.

Library preparation was by the immunoSEQ multiplex PCR assay. For the multiplex PCR, a mixture combining 60 forward primers for TCR Vbeta segments and 13 reverse primers for TCR Jbeta segments was used. The CDR3 region of rearranged TCR beta genes was amplified from genomic DNA with a multiplex PCR assay. The Illumina HiSeq System was used to sequence the amplified TCR beta libraries as 87-base-pair reads. Per the source publication's procedure: Across the roughly 700 repertoires, a later analysis counted approximately 83 million unique TCR beta chains, around 11 million of which were shared by at least two donors. Raw reads were error-corrected and collapsed into unique sequences by a nearest-neighbor algorithm in which closely related sequences were merged to remove PCR and sequencing errors. CDR3 sequences were aligned to IMGT reference sequences to assign V, D and J gene segments. Each retained sequence needed at least a six-nucleotide match to both a V gene segment and a J gene segment. A rearrangement was called productive if the CDR3 had no stop codons and remained in frame with V and J, and every other rearrangement was called non-productive. Following IMGT convention, CDR3 was defined as the stretch from the second conserved V-encoded cysteine up to the conserved J-encoded phenylalanine. The earlier analysis of fewer than 750 of the donors excluded sequences that lacked an unambiguous match to a single V gene segment. In an earlier analysis of several hundred of the donors, V segments were called functional above 56.7% productive rearrangements and were called segregating when the between-donor standard deviation exceeded 5%. A statistical classification framework was built to diagnose cytomegalovirus status from the catalog of TCR beta chain sequences. In a later analysis, V and J genes were assigned by comparing TCR nucleotide sequences against IMGT/GENE-DB human TR gene sequences. The TCRdist pipeline was used in a later analysis to assign CDR3 sequences and most-parsimonious VDJ recombination scenarios. In a later analysis, each TCR beta chain was defined by its CDR3 amino acid sequence together with its V-gene family, and reads lacking a unique V-gene family were excluded. In a later analysis, 500 to 650 highly shared, low-generation-probability nucleotide sequences were removed to address suspected cross-contamination and a sequencing artifact. For each public chain, a later analysis derived a clonal expansion index from normalized ranks of inferred template counts within each repertoire. In a later analysis, generation probabilities were computed using a VDJ recombination model fitted to out-of-frame rearrangements, and the results were checked against IGoR. Hypergeometric tests were used in a later analysis to score TCR-TCR, TCR-HLA and TCR-CMV co-occurrence, with a repertoire-size bias correction applied to the TCR pairs. A later analysis estimated false discovery rates by permuting HLA or CMV assignments 20 times. In a later analysis, co-occurring TCRs were grouped with DBSCAN, and TCRdist sequence similarity was added when clustering was performed within HLA-allele-positive subsets. Repertoires with fewer than 30,000 or more than 120,000 public chains, plus five repertoires with anomalous nucleotide sharing, were excluded from co-occurrence clustering. The table was pulled from immuneACCESS by TCRdb, which kept in-frame rearrangements only. Such tables lose some clones; where checked, under half of the loss comes from unresolved V genes, and the rest has no known cause. V and J calls and clone size are given by that table; D and trimming were obtained from the DNA. The table for this sample lists fewer than 200,000 clones; about four fifths of them were counted only once. The biggest ten clones account for 4.9% of the sample.

In total, fewer than 750 healthy bone marrow donors made up the cohort. Cohort members were all nominally healthy when sampled, although unrecorded immune exposures were likely present. The donor tested CMV seropositive and was one of the 289 seropositive cohort members. A peripheral blood sample was provided by each donor, and peripheral blood mononuclear cells were used for TCR beta sequencing. The Qiagen DNeasy Blood Extraction Kit was used to extract genomic DNA from the blood cell samples. This receptor was obtained from a woman aged 18-29 years in good health and CMV-seropositive. The chain employs TRBV7-2 and TRBJ1-5; 9 nucleotides in the junction match TRBD1. Sequences were obtained from PBMCs. The CDR3 region reads CASSSLDRGFQPQHF. At the DNA level, the sequence is TGTGCCAGCAGCTCCCTGGACAGGGGTTTTCAGCCCCAGCATTTT.